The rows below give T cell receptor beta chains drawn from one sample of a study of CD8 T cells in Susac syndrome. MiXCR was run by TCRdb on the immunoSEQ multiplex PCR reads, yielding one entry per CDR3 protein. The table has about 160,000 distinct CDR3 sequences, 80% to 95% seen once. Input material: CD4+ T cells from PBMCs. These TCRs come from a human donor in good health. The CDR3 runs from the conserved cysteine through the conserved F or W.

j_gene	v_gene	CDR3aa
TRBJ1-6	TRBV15	CATSRDNSPLHF
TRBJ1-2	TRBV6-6	CASSYSASFYYGYTF
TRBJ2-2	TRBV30	CAWNWLGQGAGELFF
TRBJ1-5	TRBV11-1	CASSGRQGAPQHF
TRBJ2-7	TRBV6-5	CASTPDRWSYEQYF
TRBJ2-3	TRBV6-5	CASTLAGEGDTQYF
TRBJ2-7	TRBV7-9	CASSPTGHEQYF
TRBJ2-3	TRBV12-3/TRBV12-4	CASSLQGTTDTQYF
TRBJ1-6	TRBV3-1	CASSQDWQGGDSPLHF
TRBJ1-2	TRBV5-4	CASSLGDSWIYGYTF
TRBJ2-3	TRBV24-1	CATSDLDTQYF
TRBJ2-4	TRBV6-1	CASRTGEQWFF
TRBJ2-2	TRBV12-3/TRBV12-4	CASSLAGGAAGELFF
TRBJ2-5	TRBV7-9	CASRSNTGQETQYF
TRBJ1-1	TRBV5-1	CASSLGAGFGTEAFF
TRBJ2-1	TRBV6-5	CASSYGTPMDNEQFF
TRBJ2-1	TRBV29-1	CSVARLAGNNEQFF
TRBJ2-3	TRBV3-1	CASSLRLSAGFTDTQYF
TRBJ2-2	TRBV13	CASCPLNTGELFF
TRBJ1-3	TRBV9	CASSVALNSGNTIYF
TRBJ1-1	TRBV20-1	CSAITGGAGGIEAFF
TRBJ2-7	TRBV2	CASSDQGAGYEQYF
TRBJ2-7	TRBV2	CATSWTDEQYF
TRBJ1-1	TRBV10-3	CATRQGLNTEAFF
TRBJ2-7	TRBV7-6	CASSPPRGGLYF
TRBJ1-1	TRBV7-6	CASSVQHTEAFF
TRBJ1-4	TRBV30	CAWTTGSRPEKLFF
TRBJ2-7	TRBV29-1	CSVEGQGSHEQYF
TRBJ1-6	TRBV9	CASSVLDRNSPLHF
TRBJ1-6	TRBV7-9	CAAGGSASYNSPLHF
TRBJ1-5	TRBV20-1	CSAHMGGGQPQHF
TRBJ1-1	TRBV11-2	CASSLDIGEAFF
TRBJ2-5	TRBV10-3	CAIRGASGGYQETQYF
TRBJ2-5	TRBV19	CASSALQETQYF
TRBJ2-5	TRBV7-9	CASSLGDFYQETQYF